This section outlines one T cell receptor beta chain sequence together with its context. The record originates from a study of blood T cells in healthy people across ages. Combining a sample-barcoded 5' primer with a J-beta primer mix, a second PCR ran for about 7 to 11 cycles. Each CDR3 protein gets one entry after TCRdb re-called the 5' RACE reads with MiXCR. The sample lists hundreds of thousands of distinct CDR3 sequences; about 56% were seen once. CDR3 length: 14 residues. The clonotype was recovered from a man in his forties in good health. The V gene is TRBV12-3 or TRBV12-4, the J gene TRBJ2-1; 8 bases map to TRBD1. TRBJ2-7 matches the DNA end more closely, so the J call is doubtful. The material sequenced was blood. CDR3: CASSRNQGAGEQYF. The DNA for the CDR3 is TGTGCCAGCAGCCGGAACCAGGGGGCGGGTGAGCAGTACTTC.